Each of the 17 T cell receptor beta chains below was sequenced from the same sample in a study of T cell clonotyping in hematopoietic cell transplantation. The table came from immunoSEQ multiplex PCR; TCRdb's copy has only in-frame clones and leaves some out. The sample yields about 8,000 clones, about four fifths seen once. Sequences were derived from peripheral blood mononuclear cells, sampled 180 days after allogeneic stem cell transplant. These receptors were obtained from a female patient aged 45-65 years who had an allogeneic stem cell transplant from an unrelated donor, so the T cells may come from the graft donor. Some clones in this sample may be carry-over from other donors' samples.

The chain combines TRBV6-1 with TRBJ2-7; the D is unclear. CDR1 MNHNS and CDR2 SASEGT come from the germline V gene. This CDR3 has 13 residues. V lost 0 bases to trimming and J lost 13 bases, with 16 bases between them. The CDR3 here is CASSEASQSSIYF. The CDR3 DNA reads TGTGCCAGCAGTGAAGCCAGCCAGTCTAGTATATACTTC.

This chain uses TRBV5-4 with TRBJ2-5, with TRBD2 as a possible D gene (6 bases). This CDR3 contains 14 residues. V lost 2 bases and J lost 2, with 10 bases in between. Germline lookup yields CDR1 SGHNT and CDR2 YYREEE (reference sequence). CDR3: CASSFGGSQETQYF. In DNA, the CDR3 is TGTGCCAGCAGCTTTGGGGGGTCACAAGAGACCCAGTACTTC.

The chain combines TRBV5-4 with TRBJ2-1, with D possibly being TRBD2 (5 bases). There are 14 residues in the CDR3. Per germline, CDR1 SGHNT and CDR2 YYREEE (reference sequence). Trimming took off 4 bases at V and 4 bases at J, with 12 bases between the two ends. CDR3 nucleotide sequence: TGTGCCAGCAGCGACACTAGAAATTACAATGAGCAGTTCTTC. Its protein product is CASSDTRNYNEQFF.

The J gene is TRBJ1-5, the V gene TRBV4-1; D uncertain. V was trimmed by 0 bases and J by 3 bases, leaving 12 bases between them. The CDR3 sequence is 16 residues long. The V gene's germline CDR1 is MGHRA and CDR2 YSYEKL. The CDR3 region has the DNA TGCGCCAGCAGCCAAGAAGGTCGGCAGTTCAATCAGCCCCAGCATTTT. It translates to CASSQEGRQFNQPQHF.

V usage is TRBV29-1 and J usage is TRBJ1-2; TRBD1 is a possible D gene (6 bases). Trimming removed 6 bases from V and 6 bases from J, with 14 bases in between. CDR1 is SQVTM, CDR2 ANQGSEA, per germline. CDR3 size: 12 residues. The CDR3 bases are TGCAGCGTAGTACAGGGTGGGGATGGCTACACCTTC. Amino acids: CSVVQGGDGYTF.

This clone has only a few counts. The rearrangement uses TRBV4-2 and TRBJ2-5; TRBD2 might be the D (5 bases). The CDR3 extends over 14 amino acids. Germline CDR1 LGHNA, CDR2 YNFKEQ. The ends were cut back, 1 base at V and 5 bases at J, with 11 bases in the middle. As DNA, the CDR3 is TGTGCCAGCAGCCAAGCCGCCCCGGGGGAGACCCAGTACTTC. This encodes CASSQAAPGETQYF.

V usage is TRBV4-1 and J usage is TRBJ2-7; the D is unclear. Germline CDR1 reads MGHRA; CDR2 reads YSYEKL. The CDR3 is made up of 14 amino acids. Trimming shortened V by 3 bases and J by 0 bases, and 9 bases separated the two germline ends. The CDR3, as DNA: TGCGCCAGCAGCCAGGGTCGGAACTCCTACGAGCAGTACTTC. Its translation: CASSQGRNSYEQYF.

The chain employs TRBV30 and TRBJ2-7, with TRBD1 matching over 7 bases. This CDR3 is built from 13 residues. Germline V CDR1 and CDR2: GTSNPN, SVGIG (reference sequence). Trimming cost V 1 base and J 1 base; bases outside gene matches: 1. The chain's CDR3 is CAWSGGQSYEQYF. The CDR3 DNA reads TGTGCCTGGAGTGGGGGACAGTCCTACGAGCAGTACTTC.

The CDR3 sequence is CASSTDRPNEKLFF. CDR3 sequence (DNA): TGCGCCAGCAGCACGGACAGACCCAATGAAAAACTGTTTTTT. V gene TRBV5-1 combines with J gene TRBJ1-4; D possibly corresponds to TRBD1 (6 bases). The CDR3 sequence is 14 residues long. In germline, CDR1 is SGHRS, CDR2 YFSETQ. V lost 4 bases and J 5 bases, leaving 12 bases between the germline ends.

This clone has only one observation. V usage is TRBV30 and J usage is TRBJ1-2; the D is unclear. This CDR3 is 12 amino acids long. The ends were cut back, 1 base at V and 7 bases at J, with 10 bases in the middle. Germline CDR1 reads GTSNPN; CDR2 reads SVGIG (reference sequence). The CDR3 loop is CAWSDGPGGYTF. The CDR3 nucleotides are TGTGCCTGGAGTGACGGACCTGGTGGCTACACCTTC.

This chain connects TRBV19 to TRBJ1-5; TRBD1 might be the D (6 bases). Per the germline V gene, CDR1 is LNHDA and CDR2 is SQIVND (reference sequence). The V end lost 5 bases, the J end lost 3 bases, and 8 bases lay between the germline ends. The CDR3 loop spans 13 amino acids. The CDR3 sequence: CASSAGANQPQHF. CDR3 DNA sequence: TGTGCCAGTAGTGCGGGGGCCAATCAGCCCCAGCATTTT.

The chain couples TRBV6-6 to TRBJ1-1, with 8 bases matching TRBD1. Trimming took 7 bases from V and 5 from J; bases not matched to a gene: 9. The CDR3 consists of 14 residues. Germline values: CDR1 MNHNY, CDR2 SVGAGI (reference sequence). The CDR3 bases are TGTGCCAGCACCTTTGGACAGGGCAGGACTGAAGCTTTCTTT. This codes for CASTFGQGRTEAFF.

This chain links TRBV13 with TRBJ2-7; D call uncertain. The CDR3 contains 13 residues. Germline assignment: CDR1 PRHDT and CDR2 FYEKMQ (reference sequence). V shed 0 bases and J shed 3 bases, with 6 bases lying between them. This CDR3 is CASSLGGYYEQYF. The CDR3 bases are TGTGCCAGCAGCTTAGGCGGGTACTACGAGCAGTACTTC.

The chain links TRBV20-1 to TRBJ1-1; D is uncertain. The CDR3 runs 10 residues. In germline, CDR1 is DFQATT, CDR2 SNEGSKA (reference sequence). V lost 6 bases and J lost 10, with 12 bases in between. CDR3 nucleotides: TGCAGTGCCATGGAGCGTCGAGCTTTCTTT. Its translation: CSAMERRAFF.

The chain carries TRBV7-9 and TRBJ1-1; unclear D gene. The CDR3 sequence is 12 residues long. Germline CDR1 and CDR2: SEHNR and FQNEAQ (reference sequence). V lost 0 bases, J lost 8 bases, and 7 bases lay in between. DNA for the CDR3: TGTGCCAGCAGCTTAGCGGGCAGGGAAGCTTTCTTT. Protein: CASSLAGREAFF.

The chain combines TRBV28 with TRBJ1-1; 7 bases map to TRBD1. Germline values: CDR1 MDHEN, CDR2 SYDVKM. The CDR3 has 12 amino acids. V lost 3 bases, J lost 12 bases, and 7 bases stayed unmatched. The CDR3 nucleotides are TGTGCCAGCAGTTTGGGGGCAGGGGGACCTTTCTTT. It translates to CASSLGAGGPFF.

This clone has a handful of counts. The genes are TRBV29-1 and TRBJ1-5, with a weak D call TRBD1 (6 bases). The germline V gene encodes CDR1 SQVTM and CDR2 ANQGSEA. The CDR3 covers 14 residues. V dropped 7 bases and J dropped 5 bases, with 18 bases sitting between them. For the CDR3, the DNA is TGCAGCGCCCCCGTAGCAGGGGTGGATCAGCCCCAGCATTTT. Residues: CSAPVAGVDQPQHF.